The sequence of this T cell receptor beta chain was determined in a study of T cell responses to AZD1222 COVID-19 vaccine. Study results and caveats: CD4 TCRs linked to vaccination spanned spike, dominating at 160-218 and 743-854. Most donors were white British, females outnumbered males, and clonal diversity was possibly underestimated.

TCRdb's table, derived via immunoSEQ multiplex PCR, lists solely in-frame clones and lacks some. There are approximately 27,000 clones in the sample; roughly nine tenths occur only once, and 1% to 1.5% lies in the top ten. The table lists this clone with a count of one. Antigen unknown. This TCR came from an adult in good health. This specimen consisted of peripheral blood, obtained on day 0 of AZD1222 vaccination.

The CDR3 sequence: CSARRAYEQYF. The CDR3 coding sequence is TGCAGTGCCCGTCGGGCCTACGAGCAGTACTTC. The chain joins TRBV29-1 to TRBJ2-7; no clear D. The CDR3 consists of 11 residues. CDR1 is SQVTM and CDR2 is ANQGSEA in the germline V gene.